Only a few counts were recorded for the clone carrying this T cell receptor (beta chain). Its matching antigen is unknown. J was trimmed by 1 base and V by 1 base; bases with no gene match: 4. The germline V gene has CDR1 MNHEY and CDR2 SVGAGI. The CDR3 runs to 16 residues. The data were obtained in a study of early T cells in non-severe SARS-CoV-2 infection. One entry per CDR3 protein results from TCRdb running MiXCR on the 5' RACE reads. The repertoire holds 50,000 to 70,000 distinct CDR3 sequences, 8% to 9% seen once, with 17% in the top ten. Study-level results: Matching results from VDJdb favored anti-spike CD8 responses, leaving private and CD4 specificities undetected.

This sequence originates from an adult who was a healthcare worker with PCR-confirmed SARS-CoV-2 infection or an uninfected control (not recorded which). The rearrangement links TRBV6-5 to TRBJ1-1; 9 bases match TRBD1. Sequenced: whole blood. The CDR3: CASSYLGTGQNTEAFF. The CDR3 DNA reads TGTGCCAGCAGTTACTTGGGGACAGGGCAGAACACTGAAGCTTTCTTT.